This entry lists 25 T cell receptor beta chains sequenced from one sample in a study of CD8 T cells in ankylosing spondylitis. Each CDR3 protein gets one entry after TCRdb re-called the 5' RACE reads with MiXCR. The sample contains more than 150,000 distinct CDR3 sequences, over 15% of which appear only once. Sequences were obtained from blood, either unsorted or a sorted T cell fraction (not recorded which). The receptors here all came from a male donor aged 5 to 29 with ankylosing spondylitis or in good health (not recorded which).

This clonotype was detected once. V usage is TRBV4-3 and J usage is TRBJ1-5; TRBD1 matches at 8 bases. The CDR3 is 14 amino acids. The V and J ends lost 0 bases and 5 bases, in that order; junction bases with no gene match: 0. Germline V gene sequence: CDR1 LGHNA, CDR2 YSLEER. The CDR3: CASSQDRGHQPQHF. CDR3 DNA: TGCGCCAGCAGCCAAGACAGGGGGCATCAGCCCCAGCATTTT.

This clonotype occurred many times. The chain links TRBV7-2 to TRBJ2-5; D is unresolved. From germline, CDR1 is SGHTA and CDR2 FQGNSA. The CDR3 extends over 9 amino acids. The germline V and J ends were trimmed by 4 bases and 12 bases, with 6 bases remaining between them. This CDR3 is CASSSYEYF. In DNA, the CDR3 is TGTGCCAGCAGCTCCTACGAGTACTTC.

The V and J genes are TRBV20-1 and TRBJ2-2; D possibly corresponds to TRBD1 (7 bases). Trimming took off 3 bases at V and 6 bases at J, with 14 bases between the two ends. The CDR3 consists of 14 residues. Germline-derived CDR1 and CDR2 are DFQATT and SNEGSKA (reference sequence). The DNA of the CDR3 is TGCAGTGCTAGGGGAGGAGGGGGCGCCGGGGAGCTGTTTTTT. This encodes CSARGGGGAGELFF.

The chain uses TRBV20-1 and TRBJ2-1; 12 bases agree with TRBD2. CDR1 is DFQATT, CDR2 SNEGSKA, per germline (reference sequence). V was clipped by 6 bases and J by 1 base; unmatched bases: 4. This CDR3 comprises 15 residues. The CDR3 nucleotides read TGCAGTGCCCCGGGACTAGCGGGTTCCTACAATGAGCAGTTCTTC. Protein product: CSAPGLAGSYNEQFF.

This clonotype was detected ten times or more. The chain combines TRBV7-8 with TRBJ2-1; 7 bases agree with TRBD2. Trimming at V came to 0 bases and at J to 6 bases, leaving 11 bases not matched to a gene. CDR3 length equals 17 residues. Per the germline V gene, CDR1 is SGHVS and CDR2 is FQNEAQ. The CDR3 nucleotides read TGTGCCAGCAGCTTAGCGCTAACCGGGACTACTCGCAATGAGCAGTTCTTC. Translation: CASSLALTGTTRNEQFF.

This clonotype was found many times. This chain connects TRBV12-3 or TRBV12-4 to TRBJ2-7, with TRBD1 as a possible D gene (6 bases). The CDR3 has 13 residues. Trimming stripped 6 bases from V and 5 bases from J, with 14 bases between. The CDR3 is CASSSDRTHEQYV. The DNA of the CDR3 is TGTGCCAGCAGCTCTGACAGGACCCACGAGCAGTACGTC.

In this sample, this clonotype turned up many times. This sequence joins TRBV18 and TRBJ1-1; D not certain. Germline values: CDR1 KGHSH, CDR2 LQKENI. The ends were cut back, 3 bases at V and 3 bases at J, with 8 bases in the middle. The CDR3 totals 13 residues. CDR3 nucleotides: TGTGCCAGCTCACCCGGGGTTGACACTGAAGCTTTCTTT. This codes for CASSPGVDTEAFF. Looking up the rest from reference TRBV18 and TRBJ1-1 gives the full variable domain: NAGVMQNPRHLVRRRGQEARLRCSPMKGHSHVYWYRQLPEEGLKFMVYLQKENIIDESGMPKERFSAEFPKEGPSILRIQQVVRGDSAAYFCASSPGVDTEAFFGQGTRLTVV.

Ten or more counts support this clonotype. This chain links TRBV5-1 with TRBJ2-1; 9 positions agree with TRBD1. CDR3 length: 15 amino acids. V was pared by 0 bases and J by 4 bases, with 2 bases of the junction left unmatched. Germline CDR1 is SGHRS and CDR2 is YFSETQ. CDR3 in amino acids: CASSLGGQGYNEQFF. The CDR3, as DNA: TGCGCCAGCAGCTTGGGGGGACAGGGATACAATGAGCAGTTCTTC. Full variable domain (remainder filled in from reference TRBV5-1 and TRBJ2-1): KAGVTQTPRYLIKTRGQQVTLSCSPISGHRSVSWYQQTPGQGLQFLFEYFSETQRNKGNFPGRFSGRQFSNSRSEMNVSTLELGDSALYLCASSLGGQGYNEQFFGPGTRLTVL.

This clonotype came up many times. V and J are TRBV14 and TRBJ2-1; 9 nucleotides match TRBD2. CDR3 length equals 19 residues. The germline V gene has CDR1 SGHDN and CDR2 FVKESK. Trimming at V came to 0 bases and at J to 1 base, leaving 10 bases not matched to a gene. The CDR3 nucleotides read TGTGCCAGCAGCCAAGATGCCCGTGTAGCGGGAGCGTCCTACAATGAGCAGTTCTTC. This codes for CASSQDARVAGASYNEQFF.

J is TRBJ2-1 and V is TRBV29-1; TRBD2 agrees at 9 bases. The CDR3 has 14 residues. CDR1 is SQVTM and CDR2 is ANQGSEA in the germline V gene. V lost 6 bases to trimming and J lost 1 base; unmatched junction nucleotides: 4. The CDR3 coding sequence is TGCAGCGTGACTAGCGGCCCATCCTACAATGAGCAGTTCTTC. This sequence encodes CSVTSGPSYNEQFF.

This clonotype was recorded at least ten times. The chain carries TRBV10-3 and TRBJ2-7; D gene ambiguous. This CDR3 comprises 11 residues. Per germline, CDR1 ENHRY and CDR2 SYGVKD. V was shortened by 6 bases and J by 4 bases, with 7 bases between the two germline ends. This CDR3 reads CAIRPAYEQYV. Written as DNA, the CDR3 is TGTGCCATCAGGCCAGCTTACGAGCAGTACGTC.

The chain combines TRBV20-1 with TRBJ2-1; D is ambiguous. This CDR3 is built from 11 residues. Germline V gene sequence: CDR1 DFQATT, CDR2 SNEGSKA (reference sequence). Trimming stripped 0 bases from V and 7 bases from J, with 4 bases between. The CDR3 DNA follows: TGCAGTGCTAGAGAAGATAATGAGCAGTTCTTC. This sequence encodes CSAREDNEQFF.

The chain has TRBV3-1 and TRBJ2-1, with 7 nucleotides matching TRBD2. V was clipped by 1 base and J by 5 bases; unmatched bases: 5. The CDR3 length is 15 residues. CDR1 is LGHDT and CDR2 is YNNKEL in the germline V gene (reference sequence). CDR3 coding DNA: TGTGCCAGCAGCCAAGGGCGGGAGCTCAACAATGAGCAGTTCTTC. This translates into CASSQGRELNNEQFF.

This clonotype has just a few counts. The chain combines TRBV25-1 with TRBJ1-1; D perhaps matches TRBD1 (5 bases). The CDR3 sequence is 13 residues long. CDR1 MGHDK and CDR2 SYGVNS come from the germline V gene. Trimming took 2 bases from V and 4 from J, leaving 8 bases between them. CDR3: CASSEPQGTEAFF. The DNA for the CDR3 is TGTGCCAGCAGTGAACCCCAGGGCACTGAAGCTTTCTTT.

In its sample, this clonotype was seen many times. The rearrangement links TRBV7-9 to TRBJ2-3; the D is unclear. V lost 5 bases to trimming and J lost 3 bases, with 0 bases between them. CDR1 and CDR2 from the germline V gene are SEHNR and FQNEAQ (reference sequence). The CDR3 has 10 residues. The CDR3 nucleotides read TGTGCCAGCAGCACAGATACGCAGTATTTT. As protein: CASSTDTQYF.

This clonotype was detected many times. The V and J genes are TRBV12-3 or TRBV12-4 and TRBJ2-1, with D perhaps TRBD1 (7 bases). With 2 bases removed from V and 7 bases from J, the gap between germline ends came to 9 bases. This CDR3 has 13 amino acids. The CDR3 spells CASSLPGGNEQFF. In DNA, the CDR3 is TGTGCCAGCAGTTTACCAGGGGGGAATGAGCAGTTCTTC.

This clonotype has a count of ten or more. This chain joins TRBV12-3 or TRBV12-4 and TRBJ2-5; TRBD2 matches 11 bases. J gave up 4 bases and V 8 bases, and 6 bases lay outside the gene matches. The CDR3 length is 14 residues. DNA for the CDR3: TGTGCCAGCCGTATAGCGGGAGGGTCAGAGACCCAGTACTTC. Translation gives CASRIAGGSETQYF.

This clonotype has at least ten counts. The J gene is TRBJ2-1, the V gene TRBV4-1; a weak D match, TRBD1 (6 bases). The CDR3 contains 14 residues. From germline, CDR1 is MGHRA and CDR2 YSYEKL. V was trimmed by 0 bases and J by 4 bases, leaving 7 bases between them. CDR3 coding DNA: TGCGCCAGCAGCCAAGACAGGGGTTACAATGAGCAGTTCTTC. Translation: CASSQDRGYNEQFF.

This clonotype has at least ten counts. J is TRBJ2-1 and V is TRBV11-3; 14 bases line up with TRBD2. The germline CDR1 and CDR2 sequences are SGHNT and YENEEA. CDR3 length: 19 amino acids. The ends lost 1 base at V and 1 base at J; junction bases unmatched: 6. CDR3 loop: CASSLGGGLAGVSYNEQFF. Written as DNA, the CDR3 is TGTGCCAGCAGCTTAGGGGGGGGACTAGCGGGAGTGTCCTACAATGAGCAGTTCTTC.

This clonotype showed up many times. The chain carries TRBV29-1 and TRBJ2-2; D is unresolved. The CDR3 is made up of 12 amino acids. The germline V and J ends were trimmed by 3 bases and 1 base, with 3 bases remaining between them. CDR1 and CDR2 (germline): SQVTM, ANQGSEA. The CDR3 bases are TGCAGCGTTGAGGAGAACACCGGGGAGCTGTTTTTT. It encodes CSVEENTGELFF.

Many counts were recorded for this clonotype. CDR3 nucleotides: TGTGCCAGCGGACACGGGACAGAGCCTCCTGAGGAGAGGTACGTC. Translating it yields CASGHGTEPPEERYV. The V call is TRBV27, the J call TRBJ2-7, with 7 bases aligning to TRBD1. In germline, CDR1 is MNHEY, CDR2 SMNVEV (reference sequence). After removal of 8 bases from V and 12 bases from J, the junction contained 22 bases not matched to a gene. The CDR3 spans 15 residues.

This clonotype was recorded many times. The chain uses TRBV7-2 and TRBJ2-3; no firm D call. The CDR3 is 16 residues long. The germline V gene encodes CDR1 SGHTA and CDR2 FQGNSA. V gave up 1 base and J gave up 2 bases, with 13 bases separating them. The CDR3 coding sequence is TGTGCCAGCAGCTTAGTTGGGTTGGTCGACACAGATACGCAGTATTTT. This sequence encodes CASSLVGLVDTDTQYF. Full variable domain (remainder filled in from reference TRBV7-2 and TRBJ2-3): GAGVSQSPSNKVTEKGKDVELRCDPISGHTALYWYRQSLGQGLEFLIYFQGNSAPDKSGLPSDRFSAERTGGSVSTLTIQRTQQEDSAVYLCASSLVGLVDTDTQYFGPGTRLTVL.

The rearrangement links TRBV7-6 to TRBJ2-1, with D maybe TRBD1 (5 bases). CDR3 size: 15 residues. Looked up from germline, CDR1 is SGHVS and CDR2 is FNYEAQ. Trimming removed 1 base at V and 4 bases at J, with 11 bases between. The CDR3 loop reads CASSLEGARYNEQFF. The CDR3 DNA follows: TGTGCCAGCAGCTTAGAAGGGGCGCGTTACAATGAGCAGTTCTTC. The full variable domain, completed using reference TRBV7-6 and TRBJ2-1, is GAGVSQSPRYKVTKRGQDVALRCDPISGHVSLYWYRQALGQGPEFLTYFNYEAQQDKSGLPNDRFSAERPEGSISTLTIQRTEQRDSAMYRCASSLEGARYNEQFFGPGTRLTVL.

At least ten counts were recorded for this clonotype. This CDR3 is CATSDRDTRGDEQFF. Here the CDR3 DNA reads TGTGCCACCAGTGACAGGGACACCCGAGGGGATGAGCAGTTCTTC. The chain recombines TRBV24-1 with TRBJ2-1; TRBD1 is a possible D gene (6 bases). Trimming left V 4 bases short and J 8 bases short, with 17 bases between. Per germline, CDR1 KGHDR and CDR2 SFDVKD. The length of the CDR3 is 15 residues.

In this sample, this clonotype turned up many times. DNA for the CDR3: TGCAGTGCCCGGGACACTCGCACAGATACGCAGTATTTT. Protein: CSARDTRTDTQYF. V and J are TRBV20-1 and TRBJ2-3; possible D gene TRBD1, 6 bases. CDR3 length: 13 amino acids. Germline V gene data show CDR1 as DFQATT and CDR2 as SNEGSKA (reference sequence). V shed 6 bases and J shed 1 base, with 11 bases lying between them.